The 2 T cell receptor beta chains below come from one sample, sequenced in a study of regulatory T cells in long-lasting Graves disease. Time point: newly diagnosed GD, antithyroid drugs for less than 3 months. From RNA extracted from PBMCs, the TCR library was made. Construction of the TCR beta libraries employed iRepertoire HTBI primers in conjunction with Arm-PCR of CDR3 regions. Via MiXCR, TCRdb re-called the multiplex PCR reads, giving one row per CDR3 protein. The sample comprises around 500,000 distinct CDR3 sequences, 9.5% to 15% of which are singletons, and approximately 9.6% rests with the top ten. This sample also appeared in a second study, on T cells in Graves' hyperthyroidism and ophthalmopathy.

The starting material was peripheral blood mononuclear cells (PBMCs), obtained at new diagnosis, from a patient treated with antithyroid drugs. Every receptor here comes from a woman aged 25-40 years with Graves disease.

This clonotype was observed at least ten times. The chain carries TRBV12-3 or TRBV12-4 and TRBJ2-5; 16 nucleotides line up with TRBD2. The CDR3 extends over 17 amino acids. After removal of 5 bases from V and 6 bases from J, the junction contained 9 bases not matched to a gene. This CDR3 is CASSPGTSGRARKTQYF. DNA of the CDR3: TGTGCCAGCAGTCCCGGGACTAGCGGGAGGGCACGAAAGACCCAGTACTTC.

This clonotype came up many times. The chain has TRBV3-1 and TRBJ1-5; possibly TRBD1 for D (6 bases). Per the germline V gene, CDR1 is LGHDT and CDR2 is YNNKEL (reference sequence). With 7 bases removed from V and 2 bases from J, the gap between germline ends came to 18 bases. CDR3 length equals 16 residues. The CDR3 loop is CASIDNGGGGNQPQHF. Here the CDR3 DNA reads TGTGCCAGCATCGATAATGGCGGGGGCGGCAATCAGCCCCAGCATTTT.